The 14 T cell receptor beta chains in this list originate from one sample, sequenced in a study of cytomegalovirus exposure and HLA in healthy donors. Data came from immunoSEQ multiplex PCR; TCRdb stores just in-frame clones and leaves some out. In the table there are some 170,000 clones, about 86% of which are singletons. Sequenced sample: PBMCs. The source of these receptors is a woman aged 30 to 39 in good health and CMV-seronegative.

The chain couples TRBV5-1 to TRBJ2-7; maybe TRBD1 (6 bases). Germline V lookup: CDR1 SGHRS, CDR2 YFSETQ. This CDR3 has 13 residues. Trimming removed 2 bases at V and 5 bases at J, with 11 bases between. CDR3 coding DNA: TGCGCCAGCAGCTTAAGGACAGTGAACGAGCAGTACTTC. Translation: CASSLRTVNEQYF.

In DNA form, the CDR3 reads TGTGCCAGCAGTTACTCCGTCCCCGGGGTAGAGACCCAGTACTTC. The encoded protein is CASSYSVPGVETQYF. This chain connects TRBV6-5 to TRBJ2-5, with D possibly being TRBD2 (5 bases). Trimming stripped 0 bases from V and 4 bases from J, with 12 bases between. The CDR3 is 15 residues long. CDR1 is MNHEY, CDR2 SVGAGI, per germline.

The count of this clone is one. The chain recombines TRBV27 with TRBJ2-2; the match to TRBD1 covers 7 bases. Per the germline V gene, CDR1 is MNHEY and CDR2 is SMNVEV (reference sequence). The J segment lost 3 bases and the V segment lost 6 bases, leaving 7 bases of the junction unmatched. The CDR3 has 15 residues. DNA for the CDR3: TGTGCCAGCAGCACCCGGGACAGCTACACCGGGGAGCTGTTTTTT. This translates into CASSTRDSYTGELFF.

This clone was detected once. The J gene is TRBJ2-1, the V gene TRBV4-1; 8 bases line up with TRBD2. CDR1 is MGHRA, CDR2 YSYEKL, per germline. The CDR3 contains 16 residues. The V gene end was trimmed by 0 bases and the J gene end by 4 bases; junction bases not matched to a gene: 5. CDR3 region: CASSQDRAGEYNEQFF. In DNA form, the CDR3 reads TGCGCCAGCAGCCAAGATAGAGCGGGGGAATACAATGAGCAGTTCTTC.

The V call is TRBV5-4, the J call TRBJ1-1; D gene ambiguous. CDR1 and CDR2 from the germline V gene are SGHNT and YYREEE (reference sequence). Deletions cut 0 bases from V and 5 bases from J, with 8 bases between. The CDR3 contains 13 residues. CDR3 sequence reads: CASSLGGTTEAFF. The CDR3 bases are TGTGCCAGCAGCTTGGGCGGTACAACTGAAGCTTTCTTT.

In DNA form, the CDR3 reads TGTGCCAGCAGCCCCGGGACAGGGCAGAATGAAAAACTGTTTTTT. It codes for CASSPGTGQNEKLFF. The chain couples TRBV7-9 to TRBJ1-4; 9 bases match TRBD1. The CDR3 runs to 15 residues. Trimming removed 5 bases from V and 5 bases from J; junction bases left unmatched: 6. Germline V CDR1 and CDR2: SEHNR, FQNEAQ (reference sequence).

The chain recombines TRBV12-5 with TRBJ2-2; perhaps TRBD2 as D (6 bases). The germline V gene has CDR1 LGHNT and CDR2 FRNRAP. The CDR3 is 15 amino acids. Trimming shortened V by 6 bases and J by 3 bases, and 14 bases separated the two germline ends. The CDR3 here is CASGFLSGDTGELFF. The CDR3 nucleotides read TGTGCTAGTGGCTTCCTTTCGGGAGACACCGGGGAGCTGTTTTTT.

This rearrangement joins TRBV4-2 to TRBJ2-2; 13 bases are shared with TRBD2. CDR3 length: 16 amino acids. Germline trimming cut 4 bases from V and 8 bases from J; bases unmatched to any gene: 7. Germline V gene lookup returns CDR1 LGHNA and CDR2 YNFKEQ. The CDR3 is CASSPTSGGASGELFF. CDR3 nucleotide sequence: TGTGCCAGCAGCCCAACTAGCGGGGGGGCCTCAGGGGAGCTGTTTTTT.

V and J are TRBV6-1 and TRBJ2-7; TRBD1 matches 9 bases. The CDR3 totals 14 residues. V lost 7 bases and J lost 0; bases outside the gene matches: 4. CDR1 is MNHNS, CDR2 SASEGT, per germline. In DNA, the CDR3 is TGTGCCAGCACCGACAGGGGGATCTCCTACGAGCAGTACTTC. Translating it yields CASTDRGISYEQYF.

The V call is TRBV6-5, the J call TRBJ1-4; perhaps TRBD1 as D (5 bases). The germline gives CDR1 MNHEY, CDR2 SVGAGI. The CDR3 has 16 residues. V was pared by 0 bases and J by 5 bases, with 13 bases between. The CDR3 sequence is CASSYSGWGRNEKLFF. CDR3 in DNA: TGTGCCAGCAGTTACTCGGGTTGGGGGAGGAATGAAAAACTGTTTTTT.

The J gene is TRBJ2-1, the V gene TRBV14, with no clear D. CDR1 is SGHDN, CDR2 FVKESK, per germline. This CDR3 contains 14 residues. Deletions cut 4 bases from V and 4 bases from J, with 11 bases between. CDR3 bases: TGTGCCAGCAGCCGCGCTGGGCAATACAATGAGCAGTTCTTC. This gives the protein CASSRAGQYNEQFF.

The rearrangement uses TRBV6-5 and TRBJ1-6; 7 nucleotides align to TRBD1. This CDR3 has 15 amino acids. The germline V gene encodes CDR1 MNHEY and CDR2 SVGAGI. Trimming took 7 bases from V and 9 from J; bases not matched to a gene: 12. CDR3: CASNRGRQGGSPLHF. The CDR3 DNA sequence: TGTGCCAGCAATCGGGGCAGACAGGGTGGTTCACCCCTCCACTTT.

This clone is a singleton in its sample. The chain is built from TRBV5-1 and TRBJ1-4; the D gene is possibly TRBD1 (6 bases). The CDR3 is 15 amino acids. V shed 1 base and J shed 4 bases, with 11 bases lying between them. In germline, CDR1 is SGHRS, CDR2 YFSETQ. CDR3 sequence reads: CASSLLGQLNEKLFF. In DNA, the CDR3 is TGCGCCAGCAGCTTGTTAGGACAGCTTAATGAAAAACTGTTTTTT.

This chain links TRBV5-4 with TRBJ1-6; D uncertain. With 5 bases removed from V and 11 bases from J, the gap between germline ends came to 17 bases. Germline V CDR1 and CDR2: SGHNT, YYREEE (reference sequence). The CDR3 has 14 residues. For the CDR3, the DNA is TGTGCCAGCAGTTTCGGGTACGACTTTACACCCCTCCACTTT. This codes for CASSFGYDFTPLHF.